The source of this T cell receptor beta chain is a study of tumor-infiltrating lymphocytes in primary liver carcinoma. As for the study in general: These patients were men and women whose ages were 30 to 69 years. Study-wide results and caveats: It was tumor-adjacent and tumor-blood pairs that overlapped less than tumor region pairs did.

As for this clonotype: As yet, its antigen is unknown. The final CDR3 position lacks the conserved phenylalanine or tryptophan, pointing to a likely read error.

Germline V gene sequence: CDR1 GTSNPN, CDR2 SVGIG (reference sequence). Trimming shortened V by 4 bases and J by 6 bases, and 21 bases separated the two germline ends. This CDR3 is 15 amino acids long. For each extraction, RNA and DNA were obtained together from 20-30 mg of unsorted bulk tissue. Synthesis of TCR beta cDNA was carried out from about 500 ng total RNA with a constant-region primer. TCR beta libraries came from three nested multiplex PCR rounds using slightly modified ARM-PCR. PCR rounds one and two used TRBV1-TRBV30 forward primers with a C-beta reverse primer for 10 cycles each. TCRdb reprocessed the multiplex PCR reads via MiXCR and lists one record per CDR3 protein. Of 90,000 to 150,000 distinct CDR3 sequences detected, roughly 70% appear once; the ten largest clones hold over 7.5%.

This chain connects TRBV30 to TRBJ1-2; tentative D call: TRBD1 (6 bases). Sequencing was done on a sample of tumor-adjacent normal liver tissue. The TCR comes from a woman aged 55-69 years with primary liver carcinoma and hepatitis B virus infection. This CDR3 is CAWKPGQRRGDGYTS. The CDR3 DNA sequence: TGTGCCTGGAAACCCGGACAGCGCAGGGGCGATGGCTACACCTCC.